The clone carrying this T cell receptor beta chain was detected only a few times. Which cohort a participant joined came from the clinical history participants gave. This sample was taken from a study of blood T cell repertoires in COVID-19. Across the study: The United States, Italy and Spain supplied acute and convalescent COVID-19 samples. T cells, B-cell-depleted T cells, or PBMCs supplied cDNA or gDNA.

Original methodology: Reference gene primer amplification gave estimated nucleated cell counts. Method: immunoSEQ multiplex PCR; TCRdb's copy keeps in-frame clones and lacks some. Clone size and V and J calls were adopted from that table, with D and trimming inferred from the DNA. The sample records 150,000 or so clones, approximately 86% being singletons. Per the germline V gene, CDR1 is SQVTM and CDR2 is ANQGSEA. The CDR3 is 15 residues long. Deletions cut 5 bases from V and 2 bases from J, with 17 bases between. This clonotype was sampled from a woman aged 40 to 55 who had been exposed to COVID-19. Sample: PBMCs or T cells enriched from blood (not recorded which). The chain employs TRBV29-1 and TRBJ2-3; D is perhaps TRBD2 (6 bases). CDR3 in amino acids: CSVLEGSDFTDTQYF. The CDR3 DNA reads as TGCAGCGTTTTGGAGGGCAGCGATTTCACAGATACGCAGTATTTT.